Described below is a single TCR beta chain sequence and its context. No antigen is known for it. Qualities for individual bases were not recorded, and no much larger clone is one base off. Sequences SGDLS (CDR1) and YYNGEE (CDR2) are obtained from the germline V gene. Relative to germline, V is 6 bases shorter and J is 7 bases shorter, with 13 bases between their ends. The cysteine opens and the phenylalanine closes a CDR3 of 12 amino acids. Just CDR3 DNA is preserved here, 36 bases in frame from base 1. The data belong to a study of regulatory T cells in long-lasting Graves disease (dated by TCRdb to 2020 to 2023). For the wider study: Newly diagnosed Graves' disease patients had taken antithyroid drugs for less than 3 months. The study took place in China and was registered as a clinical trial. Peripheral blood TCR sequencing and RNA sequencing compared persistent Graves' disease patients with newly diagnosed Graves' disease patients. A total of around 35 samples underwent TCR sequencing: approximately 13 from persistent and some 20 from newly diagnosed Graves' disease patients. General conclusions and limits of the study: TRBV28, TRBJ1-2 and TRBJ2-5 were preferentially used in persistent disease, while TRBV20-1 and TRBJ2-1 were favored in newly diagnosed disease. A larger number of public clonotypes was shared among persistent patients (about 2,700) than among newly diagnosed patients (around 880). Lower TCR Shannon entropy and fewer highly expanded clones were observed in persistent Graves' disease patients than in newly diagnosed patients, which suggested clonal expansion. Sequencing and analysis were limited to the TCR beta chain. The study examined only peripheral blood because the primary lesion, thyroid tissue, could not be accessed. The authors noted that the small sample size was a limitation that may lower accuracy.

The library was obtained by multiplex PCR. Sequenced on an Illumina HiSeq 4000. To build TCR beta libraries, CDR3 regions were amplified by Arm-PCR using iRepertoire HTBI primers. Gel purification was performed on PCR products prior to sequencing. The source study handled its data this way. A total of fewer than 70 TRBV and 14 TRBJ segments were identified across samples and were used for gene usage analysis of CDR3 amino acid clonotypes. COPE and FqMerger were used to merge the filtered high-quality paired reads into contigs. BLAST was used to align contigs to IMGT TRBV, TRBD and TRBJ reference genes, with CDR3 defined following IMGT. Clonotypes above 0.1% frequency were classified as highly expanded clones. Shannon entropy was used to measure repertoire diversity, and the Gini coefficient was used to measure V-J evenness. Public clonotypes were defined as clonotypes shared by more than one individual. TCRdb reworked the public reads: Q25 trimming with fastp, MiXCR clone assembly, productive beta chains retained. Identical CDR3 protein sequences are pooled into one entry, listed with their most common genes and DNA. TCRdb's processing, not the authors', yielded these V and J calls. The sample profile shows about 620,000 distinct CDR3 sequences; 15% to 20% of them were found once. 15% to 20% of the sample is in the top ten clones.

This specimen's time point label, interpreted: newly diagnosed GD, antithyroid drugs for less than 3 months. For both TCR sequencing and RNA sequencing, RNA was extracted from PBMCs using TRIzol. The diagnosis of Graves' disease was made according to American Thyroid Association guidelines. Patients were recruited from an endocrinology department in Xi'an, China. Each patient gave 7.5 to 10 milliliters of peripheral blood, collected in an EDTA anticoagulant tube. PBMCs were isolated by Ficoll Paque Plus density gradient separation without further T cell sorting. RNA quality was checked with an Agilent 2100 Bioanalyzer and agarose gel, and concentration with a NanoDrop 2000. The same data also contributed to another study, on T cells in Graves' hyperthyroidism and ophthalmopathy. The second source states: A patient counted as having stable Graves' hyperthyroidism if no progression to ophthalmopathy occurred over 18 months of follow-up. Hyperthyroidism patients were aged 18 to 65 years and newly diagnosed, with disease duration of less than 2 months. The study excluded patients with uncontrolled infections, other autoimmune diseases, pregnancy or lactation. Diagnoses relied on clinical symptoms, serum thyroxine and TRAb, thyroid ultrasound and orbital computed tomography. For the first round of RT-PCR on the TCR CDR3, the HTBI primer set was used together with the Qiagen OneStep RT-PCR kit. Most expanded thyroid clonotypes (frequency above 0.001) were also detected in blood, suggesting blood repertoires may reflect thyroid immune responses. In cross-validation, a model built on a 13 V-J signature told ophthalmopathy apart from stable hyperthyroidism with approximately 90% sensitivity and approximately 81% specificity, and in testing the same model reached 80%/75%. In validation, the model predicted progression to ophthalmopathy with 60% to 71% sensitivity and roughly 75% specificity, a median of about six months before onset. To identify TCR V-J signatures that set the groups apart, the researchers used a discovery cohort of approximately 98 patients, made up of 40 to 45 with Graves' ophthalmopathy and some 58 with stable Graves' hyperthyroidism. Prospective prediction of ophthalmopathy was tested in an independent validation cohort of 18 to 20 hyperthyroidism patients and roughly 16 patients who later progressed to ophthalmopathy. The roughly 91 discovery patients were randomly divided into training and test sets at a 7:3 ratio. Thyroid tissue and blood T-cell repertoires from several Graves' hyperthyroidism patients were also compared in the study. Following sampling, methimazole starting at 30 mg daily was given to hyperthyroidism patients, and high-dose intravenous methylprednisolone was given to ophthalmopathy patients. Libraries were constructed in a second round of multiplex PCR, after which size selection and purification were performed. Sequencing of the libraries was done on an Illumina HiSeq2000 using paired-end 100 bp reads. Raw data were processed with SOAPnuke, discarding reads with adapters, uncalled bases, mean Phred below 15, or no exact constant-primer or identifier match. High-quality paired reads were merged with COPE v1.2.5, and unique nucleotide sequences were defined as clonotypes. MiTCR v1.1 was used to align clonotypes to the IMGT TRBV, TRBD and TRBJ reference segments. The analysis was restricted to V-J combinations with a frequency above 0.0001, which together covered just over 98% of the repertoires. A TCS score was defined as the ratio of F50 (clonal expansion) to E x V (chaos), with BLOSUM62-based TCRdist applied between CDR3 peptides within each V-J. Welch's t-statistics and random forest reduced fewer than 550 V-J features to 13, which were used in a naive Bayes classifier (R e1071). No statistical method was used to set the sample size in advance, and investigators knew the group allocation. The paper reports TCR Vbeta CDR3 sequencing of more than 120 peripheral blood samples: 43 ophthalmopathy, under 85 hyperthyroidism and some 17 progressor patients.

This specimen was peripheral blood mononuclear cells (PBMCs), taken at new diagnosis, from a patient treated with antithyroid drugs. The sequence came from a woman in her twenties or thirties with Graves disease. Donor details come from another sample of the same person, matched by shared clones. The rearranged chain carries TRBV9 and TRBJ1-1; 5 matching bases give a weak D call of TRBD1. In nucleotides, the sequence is TGTGCCAGCAACACAGGTTCGGGTGAAGCTTTCTTT. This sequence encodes CASNTGSGEAFF.